A selection of T cell receptor beta chains follows, all from one sample in a study of T cell changes during pregnancy in multiple sclerosis. Generated by immunoSEQ multiplex PCR, the TCRdb table keeps only in-frame clones and is missing some. The sample has about 100,000 clones, about nine tenths seen once. Sequencing used peripheral blood, obtained after pregnancy. The source of these receptors is a female donor with multiple sclerosis, enrolled in a pregnancy study. The CDR3 runs from the conserved cysteine through the conserved F or W. D genes are given only for firm matches. Size is omitted from some rows. Given values are once, few, many or a class for expanded clones.

abundance,d_gene,j_gene,v_gene,CDR3aa,CDR3nt
-,TRBD1,TRBJ2-1,TRBV5-1,CASSLVGTGHNEQFF,TGCGCCAGCAGCTTGGTCGGGACAGGGCACAATGAGCAGTTCTTC
-,-,TRBJ1-1,TRBV28,CASSLRQFGAFF,TGTGCCAGCAGTCTGCGACAGTTCGGAGCTTTCTTT
few,-,TRBJ2-1,TRBV19,CASSDTYNEQFF,TGTGCCAGTAGTGACACCTACAATGAGCAGTTCTTC
-,TRBD1,TRBJ2-7,TRBV18,CASSPRTGNVYEQYF,TGTGCCAGCTCACCTCGGACAGGGAACGTCTACGAGCAGTACTTC
once,-,TRBJ2-6,TRBV15,CATSRITGTGANVLTF,TGTGCCACCAGCAGGATAACAGGGACTGGGGCCAACGTCCTGACTTTC
once,TRBD1,TRBJ2-1,TRBV28,CASSTLAGGWNEQFF,TGTGCCAGCAGTACCCTGGCAGGGGGATGGAATGAGCAGTTCTTC
-,TRBD1,TRBJ1-2,TRBV19,CASTGTGGDYGYTF,TGTGCCAGTACTGGCACAGGGGGCGACTATGGCTACACCTTC
-,TRBD2,TRBJ2-1,TRBV7-6,CASSSGTSGGPAEDEQFF,TGTGCCAGCAGCTCCGGGACTAGCGGGGGGCCTGCGGAAGATGAGCAGTTCTTC
once,-,TRBJ1-2,TRBV19,CASNPSDWGRVGGYTF,TGTGCCAGTAATCCCTCTGACTGGGGGCGGGTTGGTGGCTACACCTTC
-,-,TRBJ2-7,TRBV2,CASSVLGQGTYEQYF,TGTGCCAGCAGCGTTTTAGGACAAGGGACCTACGAGCAGTACTTC
-,TRBD2,TRBJ2-7,TRBV27,CASSSGTSGGYEQYF,TGTGCCAGCAGCTCCGGGACTAGCGGAGGCTACGAGCAGTACTTC
-,-,TRBJ2-1,TRBV19,CASSIPDSYNEQFF,TGTGCCAGTAGTATACCTGACAGTTACAATGAGCAGTTCTTC
-,-,TRBJ1-2,TRBV25-1,CASSARGIYGYTF,TGTGCCAGCAGTGCTAGGGGTATCTATGGCTACACCTTC
-,TRBD2,TRBJ2-1,TRBV2,CASRRTSGGLNEQFF,TGTGCCAGCAGGAGGACTAGCGGGGGTCTGAATGAGCAGTTCTTC
-,-,TRBJ1-5,TRBV2,CASSTRAAPEPQHF,TGTGCCAGCAGTACGCGGGCTGCCCCCGAGCCCCAGCATTTT
-,-,TRBJ1-1,TRBV7-3,CASSRLMNTEAFF,TGTGCCAGCAGTCGACTCATGAACACTGAAGCTTTCTTT
-,-,TRBJ1-3,TRBV30,CAWSMQTGGTIYF,TGTGCCTGGAGTATGCAGACCGGGGGCACCATATATTTT
-,-,TRBJ1-1,TRBV5-1,CASSLLGGEAFF,TGCGCCAGCAGCTTGTTGGGAGGTGAAGCTTTCTTT
-,TRBD2,TRBJ2-3,TRBV7-6,CASRGLAGGPDTQYF,TGTGCCAGCAGGGGACTAGCGGGAGGGCCAGATACGCAGTATTTT
once,TRBD1,TRBJ2-5,TRBV11-3,CASRNPGTDRTQYF,TGTGCCAGCAGAAACCCCGGGACAGACCGGACCCAGTACTTC
-,TRBD2,TRBJ2-5,TRBV28,CASSPLFGLVGTQYF,TGTGCCAGCAGTCCCCTGTTTGGACTAGTGGGGACCCAGTACTTC
-,TRBD1,TRBJ1-4,TRBV11-3,CASSETGIGEKLFF,TGTGCCAGCAGCGAGACAGGGATCGGTGAAAAACTGTTTTTT
-,-,TRBJ2-1,TRBV7-6,CASSFLTGDNEQFF,TGTGCCAGCAGCTTTTTGACAGGAGACAATGAGCAGTTCTTC
-,-,TRBJ2-3,TRBV4-3,CASSPRGAGAPDTQYF,TGCGCCAGCAGCCCCCGGGGGGCGGGGGCACCCGATACGCAGTATTTT
-,TRBD2,TRBJ2-3,TRBV28,CASRPFAGGFIDTQYF,TGTGCCAGCAGGCCCTTCGCGGGAGGGTTTATAGATACGCAGTATTTT
-,-,TRBJ2-1,TRBV4-1,CASSQDRGGSYNEQFF,TGCGCCAGCAGCCAAGATCGCGGAGGATCCTACAATGAGCAGTTCTTC
-,TRBD1,TRBJ1-2,TRBV4-1,CASSPATGDGYTF,TGCGCCAGCAGCCCAGCGACAGGGGATGGCTACACCTTC
-,-,TRBJ2-7,TRBV6-5,CASSNNDRFRGEQYF,TGTGCCAGCAGTAATAACGACAGGTTCCGAGGCGAGCAGTACTTC
-,TRBD1,TRBJ2-1,TRBV30,CAWIGTDHYNEQFF,TGTGCCTGGATCGGGACAGACCACTACAATGAGCAGTTCTTC
-,TRBD1,TRBJ1-5,TRBV6-6,CASSNRQGWSQPQHF,TGTGCCAGCAGTAACCGACAGGGATGGTCTCAGCCCCAGCATTTT
-,-,TRBJ1-6,TRBV7-2,CASSLEGNSPLHF,TGTGCCAGCAGCTTAGAGGGGAATTCACCCCTCCACTTT
-,-,TRBJ2-7,TRBV10-3,CAIGTGTSYEQYF,TGTGCCATCGGAACCGGGACAAGCTACGAGCAGTACTTC
-,-,TRBJ2-3,TRBV19,CASSPRTKDTQYF,TGTGCCAGTAGTCCCCGGACAAAAGATACGCAGTATTTT
-,TRBD1,TRBJ1-1,TRBV6-5,CASRWDRRATEAFF,TGTGCCAGCAGATGGGACAGGCGGGCCACTGAAGCTTTCTTT
-,TRBD2,TRBJ2-5,TRBV2,CASSARLAGGLETQYF,TGTGCCAGCAGCGCCCGACTAGCGGGGGGGCTTGAGACCCAGTACTTC
-,TRBD1,TRBJ1-1,TRBV7-9,CASSRDRDEAFF,TGTGCCAGCAGCCGGGACAGGGATGAAGCTTTCTTT
-,-,TRBJ1-4,TRBV14,CASSLLRLREKLFF,TGTGCCAGCAGCCTCCTACGTCTCCGGGAAAAACTGTTTTTT
-,-,TRBJ2-3,TRBV7-2,CASSLQLSTDTQYF,TGTGCCAGCAGCCTCCAACTTAGCACAGATACGCAGTATTTT
-,TRBD2,TRBJ2-3,TRBV9,CASSTSGGAADTQYF,TGTGCCAGCAGCACTAGCGGGGGGGCGGCAGATACGCAGTATTTT
-,-,TRBJ2-5,TRBV7-2,CASTPGVRGKETQYF,TGTGCCAGCACCCCGGGCGTCCGGGGAAAAGAGACCCAGTACTTC
-,TRBD2,TRBJ2-3,TRBV4-2,CASSQKGGRGTDTQYF,TGTGCCAGCAGCCAAAAGGGCGGGAGGGGCACAGATACGCAGTATTTT
once,-,TRBJ2-1,TRBV7-2,CASSLKREIEQFF,TGTGCCAGCAGCTTAAAAAGAGAAATTGAGCAGTTCTTC
-,TRBD1,TRBJ2-1,TRBV18,CASSPPDRLHEQFF,TGTGCCAGCTCACCCCCGGACAGGCTACATGAGCAGTTCTTC
-,-,TRBJ2-7,TRBV6-5,CASSYDRSTYEQYF,TGTGCCAGCAGTTACGACAGGTCCACCTACGAGCAGTACTTC
-,-,TRBJ1-1,TRBV6-1,CASTRVNTEAFF,TGTGCCAGCACAAGAGTGAACACTGAAGCTTTCTTT
-,-,TRBJ1-3,TRBV30,CAWTVGMEGNTIYF,TGTGCCTGGACCGTCGGGATGGAAGGAAACACCATATATTTT
-,TRBD2,TRBJ2-3,TRBV18,CASSRTSGGLIDTQYF,TGTGCCAGCTCCCGGACTAGCGGGGGCCTGATAGATACGCAGTATTTT
-,TRBD1,TRBJ2-3,TRBV2,CASSVPRTGSGTDTQYF,TGTGCCAGCAGCGTACCTCGGACAGGGAGCGGCACAGATACGCAGTATTTT
-,TRBD1,TRBJ2-1,TRBV2,CATGTGPDNEQFF,TGTGCCACGGGGACAGGGCCGGACAATGAGCAGTTCTTC
-,-,TRBJ2-2,TRBV5-4,CATSIGRGLTGELFF,TGTGCCACCAGTATAGGCAGGGGATTGACCGGGGAGCTGTTTTTT
few,-,TRBJ1-2,TRBV28,CASSAGYYGYTF,TGTGCCAGCAGCGCAGGGTACTATGGCTACACCTTC
-,-,TRBJ2-6,TRBV7-2,CASSSGTGANVLTF,TGTGCCAGCAGCTCGGGGACAGGGGCCAACGTCCTGACTTTC
-,TRBD2,TRBJ2-3,TRBV14,CASSQVTSGGADTQYF,TGTGCCAGCAGCCAAGTAACTAGCGGGGGGGCAGATACGCAGTATTTT
once,TRBD1,TRBJ2-7,TRBV18,CASSPLDRGKAYEQYF,TGTGCCAGCTCACCATTGGACAGGGGAAAAGCCTACGAGCAGTACTTC
few,TRBD1,TRBJ2-3,TRBV6-4,CASSDGGQGGTDTQYF,TGTGCCAGCAGTGACGGAGGACAGGGAGGCACAGATACGCAGTATTTT
-,TRBD1,TRBJ1-2,TRBV27,CASSRGQGIGYTF,TGTGCCAGCAGTAGGGGACAGGGGATTGGCTACACCTTC
-,-,TRBJ2-7,TRBV9,CASSPEVSEYEQYF,TGTGCCAGCAGCCCAGAGGTCTCCGAATACGAGCAGTACTTC
few,TRBD2,TRBJ2-2,TRBV2,CASRAGRRGVAGELFF,TGTGCCAGCAGAGCGGGACGCCGCGGGGTGGCCGGGGAGCTGTTTTTT
once,-,TRBJ2-5,TRBV30,CASGGRFETQYF,TGTGCCTCGGGGGGCCGGTTTGAGACCCAGTACTTC